These 22 T cell receptor beta chains were all obtained from the same sample, sequenced in a study of T cells after yellow fever vaccination. TCRdb re-analysed the 5' RACE reads in MiXCR, keeping a single row per CDR3 protein. Of hundreds of thousands of distinct CDR3 sequences in the sample, approximately 13% are singletons; the top ten hold around 15%. Sample: PBMCs, taken on the day of the yellow fever booster vaccination. These receptors came from a man aged 30 to 45 who received the YFV17D yellow fever vaccine.

There are many counts of this clonotype. This chain links TRBV20-1 with TRBJ2-3; 9 nucleotides agree with TRBD2. This CDR3 is built from 17 residues. Losses at the gene ends were 6 bases for V and 0 bases for J; bases not matched to a gene: 13. In germline, CDR1 is DFQATT, CDR2 SNEGSKA (reference sequence). CDR3 protein: CSALLFRLAASTDTQYF. CDR3 DNA: TGCAGTGCCCTATTATTTAGACTAGCGGCTAGCACAGATACGCAGTATTTT.

This clonotype was counted a few times. The rearrangement joins TRBV10-3 to TRBJ2-2; no clear D gene. V gave up 3 bases and J gave up 8 bases, with 4 bases separating them. CDR3 length: 11 residues. The germline V gene has CDR1 ENHRY and CDR2 SYGVKD. CDR3 DNA: TGTGCCATCAGTGACTCGGGGGAGCTGTTTTTT. Translation: CAISDSGELFF.

Ten or more counts support this clonotype. V is TRBV5-1 and J is TRBJ1-2; D remains unclear. Per germline, CDR1 SGHRS and CDR2 YFSETQ. This CDR3 is 14 amino acids long. Between the trimmed V and J ends, which lost 5 bases and 2 bases, there was a span of 13 bases. The CDR3 here is CASRPGKENYGYTF. The CDR3 nucleotides read TGCGCCAGCAGACCGGGGAAGGAAAACTATGGCTACACCTTC.

This clonotype has just a few counts. The chain carries TRBV27 and TRBJ2-5; D unresolved. V was trimmed by 2 bases and J by 5 bases, leaving 9 bases between them. CDR3 length equals 13 residues. CDR1 is MNHEY and CDR2 is SMNVEV in the germline V gene (reference sequence). This CDR3 reads CASSLAGYETQYF. The CDR3 bases are TGTGCCAGCAGTTTAGCTGGGTATGAGACCCAGTACTTC.

The genes are TRBV4-3 and TRBJ2-7, with 7 bases fitting TRBD2. Losses at the gene ends were 3 bases for V and 2 bases for J; bases not matched to a gene: 10. The germline V gene encodes CDR1 LGHNA and CDR2 YSLEER. The length of the CDR3 is 16 residues. CDR3 nucleotide sequence: TGCGCCAGCAGCCACGGTTTGGGAACTAGCGCCTACGAGCAGTACTTC. This gives the protein CASSHGLGTSAYEQYF.

V gene TRBV7-9 combines with J gene TRBJ2-1, with unresolved D. V was cut by 8 bases and J by 5 bases, with 10 bases left in between. The V gene's germline CDR1 is SEHNR and CDR2 FQNEAQ (reference sequence). CDR3 length equals 12 residues. The chain's CDR3 is CASYGANNEQFF. CDR3 nucleotide sequence: TGTGCCAGCTATGGCGCTAACAATGAGCAGTTCTTC.

V gene TRBV5-1 combines with J gene TRBJ2-1, with D perhaps TRBD2 (6 bases). This CDR3 is 15 amino acids long. Germline CDR1 is SGHRS and CDR2 is YFSETQ. The V end was cut by 0 bases, the J end by 6 bases, with 13 bases between. CDR3 sequence (DNA): TGCGCCAGCAGCTTGGGAACTAGCCGAGTCAATGAGCAGTTCTTC. It translates to CASSLGTSRVNEQFF.

This clonotype was picked up a small number of times. This chain links TRBV29-1 with TRBJ2-7, with 7 positions matching TRBD2. Germline assignment: CDR1 SQVTM and CDR2 ANQGSEA. The CDR3 loop spans 13 amino acids. V was clipped by 4 bases and J by 4 bases; unmatched bases: 7. The CDR3 region is CSVGGEGLYEQYF. The CDR3 DNA reads TGCAGCGTTGGGGGGGAGGGCCTGTACGAGCAGTACTTC.

This clonotype was seen ten or more times. The chain uses TRBV12-3 or TRBV12-4 and TRBJ2-1; D gene uncertain. The CDR3 has 13 residues. V lost 1 base to trimming and J lost 9 bases, with 10 bases between them. The DNA of the CDR3 is TGTGCCAGCAGTTTAGTTGTTACTGGTGAGCAGTTCTTC. It is translated as CASSLVVTGEQFF.

This CDR3 reads CATSRATLIQFF. The CDR3 DNA reads as TGTGCCACCAGCAGAGCTACTCTAATCCAGTTCTTC. The genes are TRBV15 and TRBJ2-1; no definite D call. In germline, CDR1 is LNHNV, CDR2 YYDKDF (reference sequence). This CDR3 has 12 residues. V lost 1 base to trimming and J lost 13 bases, with 11 bases between them.

This clonotype showed up just a few times. The V call is TRBV7-7, the J call TRBJ2-2, with 14 bases fitting TRBD2. J was trimmed by 1 base and V by 5 bases; bases with no gene match: 6. The CDR3 totals 18 residues. Germline values: CDR1 SSHAT, CDR2 FNYEAQ (reference sequence). CDR3 coding DNA: TGTGCCAGCAGCGCAGGACTAGCGGGAGGCTTGAACACCGGGGAGCTGTTTTTT. This codes for CASSAGLAGGLNTGELFF.

In its sample, this clonotype was seen a few times. V usage is TRBV7-2 and J usage is TRBJ1-5, with D possibly matching TRBD1 (5 bases). The length of the CDR3 is 15 residues. The germline V and J ends were trimmed by 3 bases and 0 bases, with 9 bases remaining between them. Germline loops: CDR1 SGHTA, CDR2 FQGNSA. The CDR3 here is CASSFGHHSNQPQHF. CDR3 coding DNA: TGTGCCAGCAGCTTCGGACATCATAGCAATCAGCCCCAGCATTTT.

A few counts support this clonotype. The gene calls are TRBV10-3 and TRBJ2-7; a weak D match, TRBD1 (7 bases). Germline values: CDR1 ENHRY, CDR2 SYGVKD. This CDR3 has 15 amino acids. The V end was cut by 10 bases, the J end by 4 bases, with 23 bases between. The CDR3 region has the DNA TGTGCCAGCGGCGGGGACAGTGATTTTTCATACGAGCAGTACTTC. Translating gives CASGGDSDFSYEQYF.

The chain carries TRBV20-1 and TRBJ1-1; the D gene is possibly TRBD1 (6 bases). V shed 3 bases and J shed 5 bases, with 10 bases lying between them. Germline loops: CDR1 DFQATT, CDR2 SNEGSKA (reference sequence). This CDR3 has 12 residues. The CDR3 loop reads CSASRGGTEAFF. The CDR3 DNA sequence: TGCAGTGCTAGCAGGGGTGGGACTGAAGCTTTCTTT.

J is TRBJ2-2 and V is TRBV5-4; 9 nucleotides match TRBD1. The J segment lost 4 bases and the V segment lost 4 bases, leaving 5 bases of the junction unmatched. Germline lookup yields CDR1 SGHNT and CDR2 YYREEE (reference sequence). This CDR3 contains 15 residues. The CDR3 nucleotides read TGTGCCAGCAGCCAGGGACAGGGATTCACCGGGGAGCTGTTTTTT. It is translated as CASSQGQGFTGELFF.

This clonotype was observed a handful of times. The chain combines TRBV6-2 or TRBV6-3 with TRBJ2-7, with 10 bases lining up with TRBD1. V was pared by 6 bases and J by 6 bases, with 14 bases of the junction left unmatched. Looked up from germline, CDR1 is MNHEY and CDR2 is SVGEGT. This CDR3 has 16 amino acids. The CDR3 loop reads CASSRTGGGPWSEQYF. The CDR3 region has the DNA TGTGCCAGCAGCAGGACAGGGGGAGGGCCGTGGAGCGAGCAGTACTTC.

In the case of this clonotype: One end of the junction fails to match germline, which may point to a read error. The gene calls are TRBV20-1 and TRBJ2-3; 9 bases align to TRBD2. This CDR3 contains 14 residues. Per germline, CDR1 DFQATT and CDR2 SNEGSKA (reference sequence). The CDR3 region has the DNA TGCAGTGGCGAGACTAGCGGAAGCACAGATGCGCAGTATTTT. Its translation: CSGETSGSTDAQYF.

A few counts support this clonotype. The junction and the germline gene differ at one end; a read error may be behind it. The V and J genes are TRBV20-1 and TRBJ2-7; D is possibly TRBD2 (5 bases). The germline V gene encodes CDR1 DFQATT and CDR2 SNEGSKA (reference sequence). The CDR3 covers 13 residues. The CDR3 reads CSASSASSHEQYF. CDR3 sequence (DNA): TGCAGTGCTAGCTCGGCTAGCTCCCACGAGCAGTACTTC.

Only a few counts were recorded for this clonotype. This chain connects TRBV6-1 to TRBJ1-5, with D possibly matching TRBD1 (5 bases). With 8 bases removed from V and 0 bases from J, the gap between germline ends came to 11 bases. The CDR3 has 14 amino acids. Germline CDR1 MNHNS, CDR2 SASEGT. In DNA form, the CDR3 reads TGTGCCAGCGGGGGGACTCATAGCAATCAGCCCCAGCATTTT. This codes for CASGGTHSNQPQHF.

This clonotype was recorded a few times. The rearrangement uses TRBV7-9 and TRBJ2-5; 7 nucleotides agree with TRBD1. The germline gives CDR1 SEHNR, CDR2 FQNEAQ (reference sequence). V was pared by 3 bases and J by 2 bases, with 12 bases of the junction left unmatched. The CDR3 is 17 residues long. The CDR3 DNA follows: TGTGCCAGCAGCTTTGCCTTAACAGGGGTTACACAAGAGACCCAGTACTTC. It translates to CASSFALTGVTQETQYF.

This clonotype was picked up a small number of times. The chain is built from TRBV29-1 and TRBJ2-3; 9 bases are shared with TRBD2. The V gene's germline CDR1 is SQVTM and CDR2 ANQGSEA. V lost 4 bases and J lost 8; bases outside the gene matches: 13. CDR3 length: 15 amino acids. The DNA of the CDR3 is TGCAGCGTTGTTCCTAGCGGGATACCGGGGAGTACGCAGTATTTT. This codes for CSVVPSGIPGSTQYF.

The rearrangement uses TRBV6-5 and TRBJ2-7, with TRBD1 matching over 8 bases. The CDR3 consists of 11 residues. Germline assignment: CDR1 MNHEY and CDR2 SVGAGI. V shed 10 bases and J 3 bases; nucleotides not matched to a gene: 2. For the CDR3, the DNA is TGTGCCACAACAGGGGGCTACGAGCAGTACTTC. As protein: CATTGGYEQYF.